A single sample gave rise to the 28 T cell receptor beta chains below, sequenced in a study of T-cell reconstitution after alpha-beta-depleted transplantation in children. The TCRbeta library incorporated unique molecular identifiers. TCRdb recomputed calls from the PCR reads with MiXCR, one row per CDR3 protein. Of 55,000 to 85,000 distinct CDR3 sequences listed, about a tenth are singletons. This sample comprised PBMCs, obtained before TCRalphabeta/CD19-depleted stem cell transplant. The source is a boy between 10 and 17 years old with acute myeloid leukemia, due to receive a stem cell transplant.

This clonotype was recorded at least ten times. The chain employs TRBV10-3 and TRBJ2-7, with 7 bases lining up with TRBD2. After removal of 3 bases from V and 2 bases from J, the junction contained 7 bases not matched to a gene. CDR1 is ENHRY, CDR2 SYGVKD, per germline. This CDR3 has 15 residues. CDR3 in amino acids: CAISEGQRGTYEQYV. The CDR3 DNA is TGTGCCATCAGTGAAGGGCAGCGGGGTACCTACGAGCAGTACGTC.

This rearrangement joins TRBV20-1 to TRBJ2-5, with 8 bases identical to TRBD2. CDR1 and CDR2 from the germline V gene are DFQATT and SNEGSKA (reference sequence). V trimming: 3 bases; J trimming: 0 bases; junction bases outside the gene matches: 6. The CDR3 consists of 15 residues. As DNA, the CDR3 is TGCAGTGCTAGGGATAGCGGGGCGTACCAAGAGACCCAGTACTTC. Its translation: CSARDSGAYQETQYF.

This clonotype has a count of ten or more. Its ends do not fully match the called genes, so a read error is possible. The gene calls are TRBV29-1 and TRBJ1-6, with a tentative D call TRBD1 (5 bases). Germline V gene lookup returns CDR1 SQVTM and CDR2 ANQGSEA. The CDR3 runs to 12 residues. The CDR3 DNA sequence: TGCAGCGTTGAGTGGCAGGGAAGGGCCTGGGTCTTT. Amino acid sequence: CSVEWQGRAWVF.

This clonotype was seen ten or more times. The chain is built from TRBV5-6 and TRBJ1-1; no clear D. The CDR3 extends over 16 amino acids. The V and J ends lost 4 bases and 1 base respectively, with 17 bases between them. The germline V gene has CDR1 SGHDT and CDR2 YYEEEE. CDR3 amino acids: CASSQRRGRQNTEAFF. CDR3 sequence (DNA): TGTGCCAGCAGCCAGAGAAGAGGACGGCAGAACACTGAAGCTTTCTTT.

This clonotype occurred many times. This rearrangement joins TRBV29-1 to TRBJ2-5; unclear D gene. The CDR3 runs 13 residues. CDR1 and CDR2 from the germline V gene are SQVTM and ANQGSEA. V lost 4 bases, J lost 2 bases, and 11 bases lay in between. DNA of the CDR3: TGCAGCGTTGGTGGAGAACTTCAAGAGACCCAGTACTTC. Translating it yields CSVGGELQETQYF.

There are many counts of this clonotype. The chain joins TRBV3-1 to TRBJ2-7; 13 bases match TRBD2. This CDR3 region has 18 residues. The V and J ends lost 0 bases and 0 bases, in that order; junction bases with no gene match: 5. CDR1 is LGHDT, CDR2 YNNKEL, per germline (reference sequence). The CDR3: CASSQDSWTSGSSYEQYF. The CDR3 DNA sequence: TGTGCCAGCAGCCAAGATTCGTGGACTAGCGGGAGCTCCTACGAGCAGTACTTC.

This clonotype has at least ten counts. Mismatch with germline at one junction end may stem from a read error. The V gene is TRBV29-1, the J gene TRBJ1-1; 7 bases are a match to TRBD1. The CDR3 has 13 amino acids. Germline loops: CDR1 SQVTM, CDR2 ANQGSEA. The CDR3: CSVKDRANTEAFF. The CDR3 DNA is TGCAGCGTTAAAGACAGGGCAAACACTGAAGCTTTCTTT.

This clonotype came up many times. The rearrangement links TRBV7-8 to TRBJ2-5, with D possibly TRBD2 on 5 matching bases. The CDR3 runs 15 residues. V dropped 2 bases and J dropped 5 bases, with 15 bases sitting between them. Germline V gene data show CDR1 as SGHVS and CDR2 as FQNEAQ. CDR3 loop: CASSLFGLDGETQYF. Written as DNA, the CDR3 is TGTGCCAGCAGCTTATTTGGACTGGACGGGGAGACCCAGTACTTC. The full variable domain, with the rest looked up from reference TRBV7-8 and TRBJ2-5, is GAGVSQSPRYKVAKRGQDVALRCDPISGHVSLFWYQQALGQGPEFLTYFQNEAQLDKSGLPSDRFFAERPEGSVSTLKIQRTQQEDSAVYLCASSLFGLDGETQYFGPGTRLLVL.

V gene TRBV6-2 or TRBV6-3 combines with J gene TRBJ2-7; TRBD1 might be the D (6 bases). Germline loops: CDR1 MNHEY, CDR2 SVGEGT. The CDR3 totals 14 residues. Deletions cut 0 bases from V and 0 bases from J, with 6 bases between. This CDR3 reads CASSYSGASYEQYF. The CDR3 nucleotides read TGTGCCAGCAGTTACTCGGGGGCCTCCTACGAGCAGTACTTC.

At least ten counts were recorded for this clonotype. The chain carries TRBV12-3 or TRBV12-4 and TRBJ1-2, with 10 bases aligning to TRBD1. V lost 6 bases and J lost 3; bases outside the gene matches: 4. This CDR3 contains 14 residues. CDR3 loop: CASSRTGGHYGYTF. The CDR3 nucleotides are TGTGCCAGCAGCCGGACAGGGGGGCACTATGGCTACACCTTC.

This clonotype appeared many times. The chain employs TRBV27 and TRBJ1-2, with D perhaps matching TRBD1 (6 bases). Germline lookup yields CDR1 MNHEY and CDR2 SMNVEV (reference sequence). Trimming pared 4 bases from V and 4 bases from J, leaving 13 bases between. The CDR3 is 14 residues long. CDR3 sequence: CASSWGGGLYGYTF. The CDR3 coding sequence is TGTGCCAGCAGTTGGGGAGGGGGACTCTATGGCTACACCTTC.

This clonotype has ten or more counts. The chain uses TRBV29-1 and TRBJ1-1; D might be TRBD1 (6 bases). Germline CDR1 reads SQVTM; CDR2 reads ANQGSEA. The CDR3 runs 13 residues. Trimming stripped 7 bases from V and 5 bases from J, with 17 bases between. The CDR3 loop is CSARGGGKTEAFF. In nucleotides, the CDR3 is TGCAGCGCTCGAGGCGGGGGCAAGACTGAAGCTTTCTTT. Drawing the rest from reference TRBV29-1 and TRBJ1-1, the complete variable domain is SAVISQKPSRDICQRGTSLTIQCQVDSQVTMMFWYRQQPGQSLTLIATANQGSEATYESGFVIDKFPISRPNLTFSTLTVSNMSPEDSSIYLCSARGGGKTEAFFGQGTRLTVV.

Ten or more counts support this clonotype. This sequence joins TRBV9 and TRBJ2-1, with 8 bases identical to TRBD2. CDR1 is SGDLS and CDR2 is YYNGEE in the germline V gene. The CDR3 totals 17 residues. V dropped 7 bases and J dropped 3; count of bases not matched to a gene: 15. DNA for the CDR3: TGTGCCAGCGGTCCCAGCGGGAGTGGAATCTACTACAATGAGCAGTTCTTC. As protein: CASGPSGSGIYYNEQFF.

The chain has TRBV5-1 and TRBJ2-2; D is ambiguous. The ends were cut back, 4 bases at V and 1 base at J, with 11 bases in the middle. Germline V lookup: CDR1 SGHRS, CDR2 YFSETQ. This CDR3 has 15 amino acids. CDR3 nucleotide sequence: TGCGCCAGCAGCAAGCAGGACGAGAACACCGGGGAGCTGTTTTTT. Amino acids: CASSKQDENTGELFF.

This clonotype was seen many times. The CDR3 region has the DNA TGTGCCAGCAGTTTATCGGGTATGAACACTGAAGCTTTCTTT. The encoded protein is CASSLSGMNTEAFF. V and J are TRBV12-3 or TRBV12-4 and TRBJ1-1, with D unclear. This CDR3 region has 14 residues. The germline V and J ends were trimmed by 2 bases and 0 bases, with 7 bases remaining between them.

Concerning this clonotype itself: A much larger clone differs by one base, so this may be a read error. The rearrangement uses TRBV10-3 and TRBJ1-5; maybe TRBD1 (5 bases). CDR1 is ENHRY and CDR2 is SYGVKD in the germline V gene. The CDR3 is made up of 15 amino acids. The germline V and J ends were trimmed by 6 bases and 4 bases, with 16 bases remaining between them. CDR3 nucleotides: TGTGCCATCAGCCCTGGGGACGGGGGGAATCAGCCCCAGCATTTT. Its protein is CAISPGDGGNQPQHF.

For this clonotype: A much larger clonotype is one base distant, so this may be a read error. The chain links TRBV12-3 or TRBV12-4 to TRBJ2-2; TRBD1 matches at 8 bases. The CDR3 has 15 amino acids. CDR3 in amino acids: CASARDRRNTGDLFF. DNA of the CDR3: TGTGCCAGTGCTCGGGACAGGCGGAACACCGGGGACCTGTTTTTT.

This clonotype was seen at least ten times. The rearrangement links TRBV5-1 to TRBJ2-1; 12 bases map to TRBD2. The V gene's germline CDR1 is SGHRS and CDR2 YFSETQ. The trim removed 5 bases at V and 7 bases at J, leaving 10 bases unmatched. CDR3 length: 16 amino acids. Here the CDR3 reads CASRYRLAGERNEQFF. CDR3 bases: TGCGCCAGCAGGTACAGACTAGCGGGAGAGCGAAATGAGCAGTTCTTC.

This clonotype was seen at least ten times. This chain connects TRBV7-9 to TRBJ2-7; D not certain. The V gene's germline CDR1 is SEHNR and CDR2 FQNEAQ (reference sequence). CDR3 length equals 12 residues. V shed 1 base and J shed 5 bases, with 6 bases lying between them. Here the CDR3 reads CASSLEGNEQYF. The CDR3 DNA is TGTGCCAGCAGCTTAGAGGGTAACGAGCAGTACTTC.

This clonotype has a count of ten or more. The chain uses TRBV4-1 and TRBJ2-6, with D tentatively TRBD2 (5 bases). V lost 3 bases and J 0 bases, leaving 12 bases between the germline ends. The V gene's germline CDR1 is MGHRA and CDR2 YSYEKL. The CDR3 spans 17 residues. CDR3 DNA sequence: TGCGCCAGCAGCCAGGCAGGAGGAAGCTCTGGGGCCAACGTCCTGACTTTC. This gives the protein CASSQAGGSSGANVLTF.

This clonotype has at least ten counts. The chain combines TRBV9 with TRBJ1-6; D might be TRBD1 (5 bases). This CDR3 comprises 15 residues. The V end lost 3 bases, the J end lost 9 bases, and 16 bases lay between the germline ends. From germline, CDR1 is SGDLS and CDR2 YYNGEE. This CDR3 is CASSEGTDLSSPLHF. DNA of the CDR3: TGTGCCAGCAGCGAGGGGACGGATCTAAGTTCACCCCTCCACTTT.

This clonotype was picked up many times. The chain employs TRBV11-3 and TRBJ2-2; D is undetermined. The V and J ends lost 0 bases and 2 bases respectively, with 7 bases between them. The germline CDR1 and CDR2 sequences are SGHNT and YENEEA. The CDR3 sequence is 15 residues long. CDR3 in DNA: TGTGCCAGCAGCTTAGATTGGGGTAACACCGGGGAGCTGTTTTTT. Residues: CASSLDWGNTGELFF. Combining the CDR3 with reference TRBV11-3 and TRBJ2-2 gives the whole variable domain EAGVVQSPRYKIIEKKQPVAFWCNPISGHNTLYWYLQNLGQGPELLIRYENEEAVDDSQLPKDRFSAERLKGVDSTLKIQPAELGDSAVYLCASSLDWGNTGELFFGEGSRLTVL.

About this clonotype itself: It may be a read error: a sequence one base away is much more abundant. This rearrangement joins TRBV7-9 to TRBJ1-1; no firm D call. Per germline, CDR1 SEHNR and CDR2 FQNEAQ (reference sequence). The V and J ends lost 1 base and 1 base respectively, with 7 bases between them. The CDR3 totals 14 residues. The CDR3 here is CASSLEARNTEAFF. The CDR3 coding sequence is TGTGCCAGCAGCTTAGAGGCCCGGAACACTGAAGCTTTCTTT.

CDR3 residues: CASSTNGQAQETQYF. The CDR3 DNA reads as TGTGCCAGCAGCACCAACGGACAGGCCCAAGAGACCCAGTACTTC. The V and J genes are TRBV7-3 and TRBJ2-5, with 7 positions matching TRBD1. Germline CDR1 reads SGHTA; CDR2 reads FQGTGA. V shed 5 bases and J 1 base; nucleotides not matched to a gene: 7. There are 15 residues in the CDR3.

Here the CDR3 reads CASSTRDRGVSYNEQFF. DNA of the CDR3: TGCGCCAGCAGCACCCGGGACAGGGGCGTCTCCTACAATGAGCAGTTCTTC. V is TRBV5-1 and J is TRBJ2-1, with 10 positions matching TRBD1. The V and J ends lost 4 bases and 0 bases, in that order; junction bases with no gene match: 7. Germline V gives CDR1 SGHRS, CDR2 YFSETQ. The CDR3 has 17 amino acids.

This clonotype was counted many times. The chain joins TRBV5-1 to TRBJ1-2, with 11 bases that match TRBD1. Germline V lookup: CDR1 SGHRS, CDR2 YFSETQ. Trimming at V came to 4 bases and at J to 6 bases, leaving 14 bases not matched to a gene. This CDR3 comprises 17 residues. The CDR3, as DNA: TGCGCCAGCAGCCTCCCCAACCGGACAGGGGGCTGGGATGGCTACACCTTC. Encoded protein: CASSLPNRTGGWDGYTF.

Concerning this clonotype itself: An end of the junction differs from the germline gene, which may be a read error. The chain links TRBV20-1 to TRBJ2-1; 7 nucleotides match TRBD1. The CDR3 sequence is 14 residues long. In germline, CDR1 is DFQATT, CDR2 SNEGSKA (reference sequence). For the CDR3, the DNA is TGCAGTGTGAAGGCCCAGGGGGTCGGAAATGAGAAGTTCTTC. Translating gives CSVKAQGVGNEKFF.

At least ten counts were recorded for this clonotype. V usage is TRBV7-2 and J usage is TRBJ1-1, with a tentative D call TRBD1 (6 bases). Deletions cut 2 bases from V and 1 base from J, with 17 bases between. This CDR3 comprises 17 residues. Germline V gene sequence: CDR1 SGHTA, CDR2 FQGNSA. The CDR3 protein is CASSLSLWGLANTEAFF. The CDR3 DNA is TGTGCCAGCAGCTTAAGTTTGTGGGGGCTCGCGAACACTGAAGCTTTCTTT.